Sequencing of this T cell receptor beta chain was carried out in a study of blood T cell repertoires in COVID-19. Background on the study: Nucleic acid was either cDNA or gDNA, and it came from T cells, B-cell-depleted T cells, or PBMCs.

The protocol was immunoSEQ multiplex PCR, while the TCRdb copy is restricted to in-frame clones and leaves out a portion. The table has about 67,000 clones, roughly nine tenths seen once. Germline CDR1 is SGHTA and CDR2 is FQGNSA. The CDR3 length is 17 residues. V lost 0 bases and J lost 1; bases outside the gene matches: 8. The rearrangement links TRBV7-2 to TRBJ2-7; TRBD2 agrees at 8 bases. The sequencing sample was made of peripheral blood. The source of this sequence is a man aged 50-60 years with active COVID-19. The CDR3 DNA reads as TGTGCCAGCAGCTTAGCTGTAAAGCGGGGGACTTCCTACGAGCAGTACTTC. Protein: CASSLAVKRGTSYEQYF.